The clone carrying this TCR beta chain was seen many times. Its antigen is still unknown. The germline V gene encodes CDR1 MNHEY and CDR2 SMNVEV (reference sequence). CDR3 size: 16 residues. V was clipped by 3 bases and J by 4 bases, with 16 bases between them. One entry per CDR3 protein, called by TCRdb with MiXCR from the 5' RACE reads. The table has about 630,000 distinct CDR3 sequences, about 12% seen once. This entry comes from a study of T cells after yellow fever vaccination. General observations from the study: When the response was secondary, it was weaker but reached its peak faster, day 5 versus 15.

The sample consisted of PBMCs, taken on the day of the yellow fever booster vaccination. The TCR originated in a man aged 25 to 45 who received the YFV17D yellow fever vaccine. The chain links TRBV27 to TRBJ2-1, with D perhaps TRBD2 (5 bases). The CDR3 DNA follows: TGTGCCAGCAGTTTCTCCGGCGCGACTATGTACAATGAGCAGTTCTTC. Residues: CASSFSGATMYNEQFF.